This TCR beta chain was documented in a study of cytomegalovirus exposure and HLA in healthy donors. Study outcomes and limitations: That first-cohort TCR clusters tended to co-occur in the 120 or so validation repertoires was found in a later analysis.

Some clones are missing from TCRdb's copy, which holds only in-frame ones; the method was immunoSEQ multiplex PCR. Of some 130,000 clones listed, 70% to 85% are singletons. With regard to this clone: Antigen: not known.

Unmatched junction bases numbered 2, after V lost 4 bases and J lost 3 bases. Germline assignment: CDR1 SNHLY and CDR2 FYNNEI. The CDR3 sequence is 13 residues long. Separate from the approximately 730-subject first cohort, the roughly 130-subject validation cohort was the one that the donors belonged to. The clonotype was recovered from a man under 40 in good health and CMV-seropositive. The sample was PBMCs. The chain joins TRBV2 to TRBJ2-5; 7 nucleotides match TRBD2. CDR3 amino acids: CASSAAGEETQYF. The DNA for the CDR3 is TGTGCCAGCAGTGCTGCGGGGGAAGAGACCCAGTACTTC.